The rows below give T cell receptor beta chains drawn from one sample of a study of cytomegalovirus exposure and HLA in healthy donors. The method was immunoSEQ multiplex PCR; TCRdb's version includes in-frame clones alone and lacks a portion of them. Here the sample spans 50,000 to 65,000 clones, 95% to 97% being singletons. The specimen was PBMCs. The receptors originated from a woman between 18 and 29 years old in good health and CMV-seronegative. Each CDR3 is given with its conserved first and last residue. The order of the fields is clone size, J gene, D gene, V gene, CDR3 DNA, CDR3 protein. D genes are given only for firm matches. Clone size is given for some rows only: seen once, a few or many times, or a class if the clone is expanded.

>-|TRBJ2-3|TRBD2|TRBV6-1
TGTGCCAGCAGGGCGGGAGGGCCCGTGGATACGCAGTATTTT
CASRAGGPVDTQYF
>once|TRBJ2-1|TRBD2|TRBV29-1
TGCAGCGCCAGGACTAGCGGGAGAAACAATGAGCAGTTCTTC
CSARTSGRNNEQFF
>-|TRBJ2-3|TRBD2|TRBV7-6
TGTGGCAGCAGCTTAGGTACTAGCGGGTTTCGAGATACGCAGTATTTT
CGSSLGTSGFRDTQYF
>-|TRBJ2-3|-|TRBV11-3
TGTGCCAGCAGCTTAGATGGCGGGGGCGGGGATACGCAGTATTTT
CASSLDGGGGDTQYF
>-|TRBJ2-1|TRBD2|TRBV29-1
TGCAGCGTTGTAGCGGGACGGAATGAGCAGTTCTTC
CSVVAGRNEQFF
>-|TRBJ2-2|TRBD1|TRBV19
TGTGCCAGTAGCTCCCTTAGTGGACAGGGCAACACCGGGGAGCTGTTTTTT
CASSSLSGQGNTGELFF
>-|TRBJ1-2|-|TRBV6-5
TGTGCCAGCAAACGCACCCCGGCGGAGAACTATGGCTACACCTTC
CASKRTPAENYGYTF
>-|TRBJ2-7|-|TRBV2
TGTGCCAGCTTCCGTCCAGGGGCCAACTACGAGCAGTACTTC
CASFRPGANYEQYF
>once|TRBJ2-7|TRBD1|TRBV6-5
TGTGCCAGCAGTTACTCGAGGACAGGGACCTACGAGCAGTACTTC
CASSYSRTGTYEQYF
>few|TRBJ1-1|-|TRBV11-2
TGTGCCAGCAGAACTCCGGGGCCAAGGGGGACTGAAGCTTTCTTT
CASRTPGPRGTEAFF
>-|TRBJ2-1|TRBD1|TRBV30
TGTGCCTCGTCCACAGGGGGTCTCTACAATGAGCAGTTCTTC
CASSTGGLYNEQFF
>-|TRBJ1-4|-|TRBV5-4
TGTGCCAGCACCCCCGGGGGTACGGGGGAAAAACTGTTTTTT
CASTPGGTGEKLFF
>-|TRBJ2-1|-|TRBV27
TGTGCCAGCAGACAGGACTACCCCCCCAATGAGCAGTTCTTC
CASRQDYPPNEQFF
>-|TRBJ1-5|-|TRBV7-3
TGTGCCAGCATCCCCGGGGGGGTAGGTCAGCCCCAGCATTTT
CASIPGGVGQPQHF
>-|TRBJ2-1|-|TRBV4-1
TGCGCCAGCAGCCAAGAAGTCCTGAGCTCCTACAATGAGCAGTTCTTC
CASSQEVLSSYNEQFF
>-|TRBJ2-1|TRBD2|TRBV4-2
TGTGCCAGCAGCCACGGTCCGGGAGGCGGGGGGGCCGGTTTTGAGCAGTTCTTC
CASSHGPGGGGAGFEQFF
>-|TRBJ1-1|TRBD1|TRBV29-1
TGCAGCGCCACAGGGGGCGGGACTGAAGCTTTCTTT
CSATGGGTEAFF
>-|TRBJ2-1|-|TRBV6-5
TGTGCCAGCAGTGGTCCCCTCAGGGGGAGGAATGAGCAGTTCTTC
CASSGPLRGRNEQFF
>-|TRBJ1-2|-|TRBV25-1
TGTGCCAGCAGTGAATGGGGGGGGTCGACCTATGGCTACACCTTC
CASSEWGGSTYGYTF
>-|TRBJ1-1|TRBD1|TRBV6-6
TGTGCCAGCCGGGGGACAGAGTTTATGAACACTGAAGCTTTCTTT
CASRGTEFMNTEAFF
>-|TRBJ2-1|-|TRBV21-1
TGTGCCAGCAGCAAAGTGGAGCGCGACTCCTACAATGAGCAGTTCTTC
CASSKVERDSYNEQFF
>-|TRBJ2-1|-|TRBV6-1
TGTGCCAGCAGTGAATGGCTAGGGAGCTCCTACAATGAGCAGTTCTTC
CASSEWLGSSYNEQFF
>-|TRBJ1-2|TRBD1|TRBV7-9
TGTGCCAGCAGCTTAGTTGGGACAGGGAAAGGTAACTATGGCTACACCTTC
CASSLVGTGKGNYGYTF
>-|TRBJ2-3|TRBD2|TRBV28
TGTGCCAGCAGTTTAGGGGCAACTAGCGGGGGCACAGATACGCAGTATTTT
CASSLGATSGGTDTQYF
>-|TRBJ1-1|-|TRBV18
TGTGCCAGCTCACCACCGGGGGGTGGAGCTTTCTTT
CASSPPGGGAFF
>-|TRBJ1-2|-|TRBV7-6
TGTGCCAGCAGCTCCCGGGCCAGGGTGGGCTACACCTTC
CASSSRARVGYTF
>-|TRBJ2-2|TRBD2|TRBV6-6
TGTGCCAGCAGCCCCCGACTAGCGGGGAACACCGGGGAGCTGTTTTTT
CASSPRLAGNTGELFF
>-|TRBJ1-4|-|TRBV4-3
TGCGCCAGCAGCCAAGGGGTACAGAATGAAAAACTGTTTTTT
CASSQGVQNEKLFF
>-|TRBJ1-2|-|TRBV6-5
TGTGCCAGCAGTTACTCGTGGAGCTATGGCTACACCTTC
CASSYSWSYGYTF
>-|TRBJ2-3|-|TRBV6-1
TGTGCCAGCAGCGTTTCAGATACGCAGTATTTT
CASSVSDTQYF
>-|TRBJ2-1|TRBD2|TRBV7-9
TGTGCCAGCAGCTGGGCGACTAGCGGGGCTGAGCAGTTCTTC
CASSWATSGAEQFF
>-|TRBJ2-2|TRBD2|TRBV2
TGTGCCAGCAGTCCTAGCGGGAGACGTACCGGGGAGCTGTTTTTT
CASSPSGRRTGELFF
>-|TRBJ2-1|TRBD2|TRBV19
TGTGCCAGTAGTATTCAGCGGGGGGCGTCACCAGGTGAGCAGTTCTTC
CASSIQRGASPGEQFF
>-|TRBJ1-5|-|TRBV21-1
TGTGCCAGCAGCCGGGCGGGGGCCCCTAGCAATCAGCCCCAGCATTTT
CASSRAGAPSNQPQHF
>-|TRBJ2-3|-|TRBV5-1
TGCGCCAGCAGCTTGGCCCGACAGGGCACAGATACGCAGTATTTT
CASSLARQGTDTQYF
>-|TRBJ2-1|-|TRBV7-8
TGTGCCAGCAACTCAAAGGGGCTAGCGAGCTCCTACAATGAGCAGTTCTTC
CASNSKGLASSYNEQFF
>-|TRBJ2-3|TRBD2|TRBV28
TGTGCCAGCACAATTCGGGGCGGGAGCGGAACAGATACGCAGTATTTT
CASTIRGGSGTDTQYF
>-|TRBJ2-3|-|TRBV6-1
TGTGCCAGCAGTGAAGTCGGGGGCGGGAGTGGCACAGATACGCAGTATTTT
CASSEVGGGSGTDTQYF
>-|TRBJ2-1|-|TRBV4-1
TGCGCCAGCAGCCGGGGGCCCTACAATGAGCAGTTCTTC
CASSRGPYNEQFF
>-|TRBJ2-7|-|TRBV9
TGTGCCAGCAGCGTAGGTCCGGGTGGCAAGCAGTACTTC
CASSVGPGGKQYF
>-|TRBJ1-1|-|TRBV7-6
TGTGCCAGCAGCCCCGGGGGGACTGAAGCTTTCTTT
CASSPGGTEAFF
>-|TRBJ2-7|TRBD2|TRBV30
TGTGCCTGGAGTACTAGCGGGGGGGCCTACGAGCAGTACTTC
CAWSTSGGAYEQYF
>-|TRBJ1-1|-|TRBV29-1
TGCAGCGTTGCGGGGGGTGAAGCTTTCTTT
CSVAGGEAFF
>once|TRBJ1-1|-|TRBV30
TGTGCCTGGCGTCACGGGGTTAGGACTGAAGCTTTCTTT
CAWRHGVRTEAFF